The T cell receptor (beta chain) described here comes from a study of CXCR3-negative and CXCR3-positive naive CD8 T cells. UMI-tagged TRB cDNA libraries were built via 5' RACE. TCRdb re-called the 5' RACE reads, yielding one record per CDR3 amino acid sequence without DNA. This sample carries some 39,000 distinct CDR3 sequences, with 1.6% going to the ten biggest clones. The CDR3 spans 15 residues. CDR1 is SEHNR and CDR2 is FQNEAQ in the germline V gene (reference sequence). V usage is TRBV7-9 and J usage is TRBJ2-7; TCRdb outputs TRBD1, but without DNA this stays unchecked. The material sequenced was naive CXCR3- CD8+ T cells from blood. Indicated subset: CD45RO-CCR7+CD27+CD95- naive CD8+ T cells lacking CXCR3 (TNR3-). The origin of this receptor is a human donor in good health. Some clones in this sample may be carry-over from other donors' samples. CDR3: CASSQGGQGFYEQYF.